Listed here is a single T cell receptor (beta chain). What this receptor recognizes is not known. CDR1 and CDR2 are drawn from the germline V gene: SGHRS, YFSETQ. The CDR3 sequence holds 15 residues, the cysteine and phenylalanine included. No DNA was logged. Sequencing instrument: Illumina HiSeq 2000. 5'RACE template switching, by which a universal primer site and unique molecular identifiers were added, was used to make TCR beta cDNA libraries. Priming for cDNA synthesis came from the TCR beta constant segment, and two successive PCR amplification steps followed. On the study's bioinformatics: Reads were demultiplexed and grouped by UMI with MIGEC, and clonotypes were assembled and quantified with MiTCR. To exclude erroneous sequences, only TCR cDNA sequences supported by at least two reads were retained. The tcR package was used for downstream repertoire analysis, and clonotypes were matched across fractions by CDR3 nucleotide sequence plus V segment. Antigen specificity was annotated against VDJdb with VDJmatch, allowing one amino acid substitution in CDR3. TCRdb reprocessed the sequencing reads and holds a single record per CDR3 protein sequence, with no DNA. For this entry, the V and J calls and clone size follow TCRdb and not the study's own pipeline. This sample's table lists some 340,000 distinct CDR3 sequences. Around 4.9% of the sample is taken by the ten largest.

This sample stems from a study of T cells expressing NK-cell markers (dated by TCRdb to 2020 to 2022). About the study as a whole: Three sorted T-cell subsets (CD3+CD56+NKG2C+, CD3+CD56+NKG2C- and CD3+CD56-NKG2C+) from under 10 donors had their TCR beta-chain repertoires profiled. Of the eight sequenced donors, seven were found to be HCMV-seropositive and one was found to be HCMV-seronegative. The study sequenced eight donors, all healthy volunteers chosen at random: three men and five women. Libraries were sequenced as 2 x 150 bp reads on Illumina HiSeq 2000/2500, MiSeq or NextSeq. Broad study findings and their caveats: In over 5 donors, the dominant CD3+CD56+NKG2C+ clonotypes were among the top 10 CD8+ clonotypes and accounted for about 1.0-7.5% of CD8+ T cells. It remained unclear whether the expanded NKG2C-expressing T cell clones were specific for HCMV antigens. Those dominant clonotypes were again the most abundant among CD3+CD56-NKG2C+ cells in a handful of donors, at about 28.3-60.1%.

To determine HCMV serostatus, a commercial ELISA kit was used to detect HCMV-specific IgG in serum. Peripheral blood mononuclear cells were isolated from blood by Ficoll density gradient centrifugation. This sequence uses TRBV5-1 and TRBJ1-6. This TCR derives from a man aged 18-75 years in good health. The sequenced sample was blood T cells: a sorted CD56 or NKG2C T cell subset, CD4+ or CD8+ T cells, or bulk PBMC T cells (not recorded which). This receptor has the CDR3 CASKPLGPGSSPLHF.